The 26 T cell receptor beta chains listed next were all sequenced from one sample in a study of T cells expressing NK-cell markers. TCRdb reprocessed the 5' RACE reads and stores each CDR3 protein as one record, lacking DNA. With 150,000 to 160,000 distinct CDR3 sequences in the sample, the ten largest clones hold 37%. The specimen sequenced was blood T cells: a sorted CD56 or NKG2C T cell subset, CD4+ or CD8+ T cells, or bulk PBMC T cells (not recorded which). These receptor sequences come from a woman aged 50 to 60 in good health.

The V and J genes are TRBV30 and TRBJ2-1; no DNA is available, so the TRBD2 call from TCRdb remains unchecked. This CDR3 comprises 18 residues. CDR1 and CDR2 (germline): GTSNPN, SVGIG (reference sequence). This CDR3 reads CAWSGASGRTFSYNEQFF.

V usage is TRBV29-1 and J usage is TRBJ1-5; the D call of TRBD1 rests on TCRdb alone, since no DNA is present to check it. This CDR3 has 13 amino acids. From germline, CDR1 is SQVTM and CDR2 ANQGSEA. The CDR3 here is CSVEQGTNQPQHF.

The gene calls are TRBV24-1 and TRBJ2-1. The CDR3 consists of 16 residues. The germline CDR1 and CDR2 sequences are KGHDR and SFDVKD. The CDR3: CATSDFTDIVPNEQFF.

This rearrangement joins TRBV9 to TRBJ1-1. CDR1 SGDLS and CDR2 YYNGEE come from the germline V gene. The CDR3 length is 14 residues. CDR3 amino acids: CASSAWTANTEAFF.

J is TRBJ1-1 and V is TRBV4-1; TCRdb picks TRBD1, but there is no DNA to check that call. Germline CDR1 is MGHRA and CDR2 is YSYEKL. The length of the CDR3 is 16 residues. The CDR3 is CASSQVHSGVNTEAFF.

The J gene is TRBJ2-7, the V gene TRBV4-1; TCRdb reports TRBD2, a call that lacks DNA to check it against. Germline-derived CDR1 and CDR2 are MGHRA and YSYEKL. This CDR3 contains 16 residues. CDR3 sequence reads: CASSQQGLSPSYEQYF.

The rearrangement links TRBV6-5 to TRBJ2-2; checking the TCRdb D call of TRBD1 is not possible without DNA. CDR1 is MNHEY and CDR2 is SVGAGI in the germline V gene. The CDR3 is made up of 14 amino acids. The CDR3 protein is CASSYSLRGEELFF.

The chain links TRBV7-9 to TRBJ2-3; the TCRdb call, TRBD1, lacks DNA for checking. Germline CDR1 SEHNR, CDR2 FQNEAQ (reference sequence). The CDR3 runs to 16 residues. The CDR3 spells CASRHQRGTETDTQYF.

This chain joins TRBV12-5 and TRBJ2-1; there is no DNA to check the TCRdb D call of TRBD2. The CDR3 has 13 amino acids. Germline CDR1 reads LGHNT; CDR2 reads FRNRAP. CDR3 loop: CASGPEGYNEQFF.

The chain links TRBV29-1 to TRBJ1-1; TCRdb picks TRBD1, but there is no DNA to check that call. This CDR3 is 13 amino acids long. CDR1 SQVTM and CDR2 ANQGSEA come from the germline V gene. The CDR3 region is CSVIREGSTEAFF.

The chain links TRBV12-3 or TRBV12-4 to TRBJ2-3; the D call from TCRdb, TRBD2, cannot be confirmed without DNA. This CDR3 has 19 residues. Here the CDR3 reads CASPPPGLAGFPVTDTQYF.

This rearrangement joins TRBV10-1 to TRBJ2-7. CDR3 size: 14 residues. Germline-derived CDR1 and CDR2 are WNHNN and SYGVQD (reference sequence). The CDR3 loop reads CASSDKGSAGEQYF.

The genes are TRBV4-1 and TRBJ1-5; TCRdb's D call, TRBD1, is unchecked because there is no DNA. This CDR3 has 17 amino acids. Germline V gene sequence: CDR1 MGHRA, CDR2 YSYEKL. CDR3 sequence: CASSQDWIRDRGQPQHF.

The rearrangement links TRBV5-5 to TRBJ2-5; lacking DNA, the TRBD1 call made by TCRdb goes unchecked. The CDR3 is 16 residues long. Germline V gives CDR1 SGHKS, CDR2 YYEKEE (reference sequence). The chain's CDR3 is CASSLPTLGDQETQYF. Combining the CDR3 with reference TRBV5-5 and TRBJ2-5 gives the whole variable domain DAGVTQSPTHLIKTRGQQVTLRCSPISGHKSVSWYQQVLGQGPQFIFQYYEKEERGRGNFPDRFSARQFPNYSSELNVNALLLGDSALYLCASSLPTLGDQETQYFGPGTRLLVL.

V usage is TRBV20-1 and J usage is TRBJ1-5. In germline, CDR1 is DFQATT, CDR2 SNEGSKA (reference sequence). The CDR3 length is 15 residues. The CDR3 is CSARDDLENNQPQHF.

The CDR3 is CASGASGRAGTGELFF. The chain links TRBV6-1 to TRBJ2-2; TCRdb's D call of TRBD2 is untestable without DNA. Looked up from germline, CDR1 is MNHNS and CDR2 is SASEGT. This CDR3 contains 16 residues.

V usage is TRBV3-1 and J usage is TRBJ1-2; there is no DNA to check the TCRdb D call of TRBD1. Germline-derived CDR1 and CDR2 are LGHDT and YNNKEL (reference sequence). This CDR3 has 16 amino acids. Here the CDR3 reads CASSQSERGPSYGYTF.

The V call is TRBV6-5, the J call TRBJ2-1; the D call from TCRdb, TRBD2, cannot be confirmed without DNA. The CDR3 is 16 amino acids. Germline CDR1 reads MNHEY; CDR2 reads SVGAGI. CDR3 sequence reads: CASNPAGGPVVNEQFF.

This chain's CDR3 is CASSLGTSKESSYNEQFF. The rearrangement links TRBV5-8 to TRBJ2-1; with no DNA, the TCRdb D assignment of TRBD2 cannot be verified. The CDR3 has 18 amino acids. In germline, CDR1 is SGHTS, CDR2 YDEGEE.

The chain joins TRBV15 to TRBJ2-3; TCRdb outputs TRBD1, but without DNA this stays unchecked. The germline CDR1 and CDR2 sequences are LNHNV and YYDKDF (reference sequence). There are 14 residues in the CDR3. This chain's CDR3 is CATGQDLRTDTQYF.

The chain uses TRBV15 and TRBJ2-1; TCRdb selects TRBD2, and the lack of DNA leaves this call unchecked. The CDR3 consists of 14 residues. Germline assignment: CDR1 LNHNV and CDR2 YYDKDF (reference sequence). CDR3 sequence: CATSRDRESNEQFF.

This chain links TRBV11-2 with TRBJ2-1. The germline V gene encodes CDR1 SGHAT and CDR2 FQNNGV. CDR3 length equals 16 residues. CDR3 in amino acids: CASSSVEGASYNEQFF.

The chain is built from TRBV12-3 or TRBV12-4 and TRBJ2-7; TCRdb indicates TRBD1, and absent DNA this call remains unverified. This CDR3 region has 14 residues. CDR3 sequence: CASSFWFETGDLYF.

The V call is TRBV5-6, the J call TRBJ2-1; the TRBD1 assignment by TCRdb is unverifiable without DNA. Germline V gene sequence: CDR1 SGHDT, CDR2 YYEEEE. The CDR3 runs to 13 residues. The CDR3 reads CASSLRGDREQFF.

The J gene is TRBJ2-3, the V gene TRBV12-3 or TRBV12-4; checking the TCRdb D call of TRBD1 is not possible without DNA. The CDR3 contains 14 residues. CDR3 residues: CASSRGGLADTQYF.

The rearrangement joins TRBV12-3 or TRBV12-4 to TRBJ2-1. CDR3 size: 12 residues. The CDR3 sequence is CASSSSAYEQFF.